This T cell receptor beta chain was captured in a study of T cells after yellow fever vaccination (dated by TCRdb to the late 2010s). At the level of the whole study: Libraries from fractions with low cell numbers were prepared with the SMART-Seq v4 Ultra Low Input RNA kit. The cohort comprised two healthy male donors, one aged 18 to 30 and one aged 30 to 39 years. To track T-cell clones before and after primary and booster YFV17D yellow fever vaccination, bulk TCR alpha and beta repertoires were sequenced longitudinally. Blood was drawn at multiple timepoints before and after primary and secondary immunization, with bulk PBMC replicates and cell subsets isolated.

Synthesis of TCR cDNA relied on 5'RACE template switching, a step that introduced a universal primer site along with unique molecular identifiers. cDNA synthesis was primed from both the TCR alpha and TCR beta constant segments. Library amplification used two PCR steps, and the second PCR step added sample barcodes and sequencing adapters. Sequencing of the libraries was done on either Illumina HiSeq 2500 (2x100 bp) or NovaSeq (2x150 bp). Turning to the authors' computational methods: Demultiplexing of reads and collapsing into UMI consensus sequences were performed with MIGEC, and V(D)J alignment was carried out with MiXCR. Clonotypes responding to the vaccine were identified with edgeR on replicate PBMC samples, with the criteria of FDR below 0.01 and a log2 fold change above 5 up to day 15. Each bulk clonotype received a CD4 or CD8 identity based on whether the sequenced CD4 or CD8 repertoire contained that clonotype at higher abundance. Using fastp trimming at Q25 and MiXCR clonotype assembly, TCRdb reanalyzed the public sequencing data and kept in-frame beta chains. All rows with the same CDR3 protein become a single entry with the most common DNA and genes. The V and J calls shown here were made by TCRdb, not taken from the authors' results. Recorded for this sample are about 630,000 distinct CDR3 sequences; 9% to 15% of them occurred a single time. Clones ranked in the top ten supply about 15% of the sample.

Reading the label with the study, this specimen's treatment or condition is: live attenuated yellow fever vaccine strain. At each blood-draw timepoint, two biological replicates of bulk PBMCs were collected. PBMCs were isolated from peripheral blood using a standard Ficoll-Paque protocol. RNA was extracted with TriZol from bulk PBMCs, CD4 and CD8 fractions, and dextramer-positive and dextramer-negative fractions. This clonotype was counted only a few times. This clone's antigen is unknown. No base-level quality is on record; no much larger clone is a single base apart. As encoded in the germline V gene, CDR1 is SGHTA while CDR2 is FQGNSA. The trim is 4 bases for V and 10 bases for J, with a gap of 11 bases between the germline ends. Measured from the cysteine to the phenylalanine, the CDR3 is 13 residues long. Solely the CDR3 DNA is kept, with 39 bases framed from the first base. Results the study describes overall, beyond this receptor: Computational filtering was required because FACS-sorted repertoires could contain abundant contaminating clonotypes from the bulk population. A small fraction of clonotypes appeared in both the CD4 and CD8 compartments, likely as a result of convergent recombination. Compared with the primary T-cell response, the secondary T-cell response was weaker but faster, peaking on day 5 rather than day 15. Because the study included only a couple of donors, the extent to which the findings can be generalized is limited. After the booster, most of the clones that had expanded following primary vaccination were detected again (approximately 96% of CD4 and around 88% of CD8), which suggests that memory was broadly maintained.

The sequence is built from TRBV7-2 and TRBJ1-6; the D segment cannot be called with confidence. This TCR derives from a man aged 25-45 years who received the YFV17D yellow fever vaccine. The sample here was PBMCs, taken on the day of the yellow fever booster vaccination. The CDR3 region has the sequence CASSSGWASPLHF. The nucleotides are TGTGCCAGCAGCTCCGGGTGGGCATCACCCCTCCACTTT.